The rows below give T cell receptor beta chains drawn from one sample of a study of cytomegalovirus exposure and HLA in healthy donors. Repertoires were generated with immunoSEQ multiplex PCR, while TCRdb's copy carries only in-frame clones and drops some. The sample holds roughly 93,000 clones; about 82% are singletons and the top ten take less than 8%. The sequenced material came from PBMCs. The source of these receptors is a man younger than 45 in good health and CMV-seronegative. Both conserved end residues are part of each CDR3. A D gene is named only where the DNA matches it firmly. The size entry is marked missing in some rows and otherwise reads once, few, many or a size class.

v_gene: TRBV4-3
len: 13
d_gene: NA
abundance: NA
j_gene: TRBJ1-2
CDR3aa: CASSHERGEGYTF
CDR3nt: TGCGCCAGCAGCCACGAAAGGGGTGAAGGCTACACCTTC

v_gene: TRBV5-5
len: 15
d_gene: NA
abundance: few
j_gene: TRBJ1-1
CDR3aa: CASSLDWGGDTEAFF
CDR3nt: TGTGCCAGCAGCTTGGATTGGGGCGGCGACACTGAAGCTTTCTTT

v_gene: TRBV4-2
len: 15
d_gene: NA
abundance: NA
j_gene: TRBJ1-5
CDR3aa: CASSQDPGANQPQHF
CDR3nt: TGTGCCAGCAGCCAAGATCCAGGGGCCAATCAGCCCCAGCATTTT

v_gene: TRBV28
len: 13
d_gene: NA
abundance: few
j_gene: TRBJ1-1
CDR3aa: CASSDSGDSEAFF
CDR3nt: TGTGCCAGCAGCGACAGTGGCGATTCTGAAGCTTTCTTT

v_gene: TRBV4-3
len: 15
d_gene: TRBD1
abundance: NA
j_gene: TRBJ1-1
CDR3aa: CASSQEDRAYTEAFF
CDR3nt: TGCGCCAGCAGCCAAGAGGACAGGGCGTACACTGAAGCTTTCTTT

v_gene: TRBV7-3
len: 15
d_gene: NA
abundance: NA
j_gene: TRBJ2-1
CDR3aa: CASSLMTGGPLEQFF
CDR3nt: TGTGCCAGCAGCCTCATGACCGGGGGGCCTCTTGAGCAGTTCTTC

v_gene: TRBV5-1
len: 14
d_gene: NA
abundance: NA
j_gene: TRBJ1-2
CDR3aa: CASTQDVLNYGYTF
CDR3nt: TGCGCCAGCACCCAGGATGTCCTAAACTATGGCTACACCTTC

v_gene: TRBV30
len: 14
d_gene: NA
abundance: NA
j_gene: TRBJ1-4
CDR3aa: CAWSALGQNEKLFF
CDR3nt: TGTGCCTGGAGTGCATTAGGACAGAATGAAAAACTGTTTTTT

v_gene: TRBV19
len: 14
d_gene: NA
abundance: NA
j_gene: TRBJ1-1
CDR3aa: CASSIRTAPRGAFF
CDR3nt: TGTGCCAGTAGTATCCGGACAGCTCCTAGGGGAGCTTTCTTT

v_gene: TRBV4-1
len: 16
d_gene: TRBD1
abundance: once
j_gene: TRBJ2-7
CDR3aa: CASSPLRSDRDYEQYF
CDR3nt: TGCGCCAGCAGCCCACTCCGTTCGGACAGGGACTACGAGCAGTACTTC

v_gene: TRBV5-1
len: 15
d_gene: NA
abundance: NA
j_gene: TRBJ2-7
CDR3aa: CASSLGQGNIYEQYF
CDR3nt: TGCGCCAGCAGCTTGGGGCAGGGGAATATCTACGAGCAGTACTTC

v_gene: TRBV7-9
len: 15
d_gene: NA
abundance: NA
j_gene: TRBJ2-7
CDR3aa: CASSSSQPSLGEQYF
CDR3nt: TGTGCCAGCAGCTCTAGTCAGCCTAGCCTCGGGGAGCAGTACTTC

v_gene: TRBV5-8
len: 11
d_gene: NA
abundance: NA
j_gene: TRBJ2-7
CDR3aa: CASSFLGGSFF
CDR3nt: TGTGCCAGCAGCTTTCTAGGGGGAAGTTTCTTC

v_gene: TRBV6-5
len: 12
d_gene: TRBD1
abundance: NA
j_gene: TRBJ2-5
CDR3aa: CASQGEGETQYF
CDR3nt: TGTGCCAGCCAGGGGGAAGGCGAGACCCAGTACTTC

v_gene: TRBV5-1
len: 15
d_gene: NA
abundance: NA
j_gene: TRBJ1-2
CDR3aa: CASSPHLDTNYGYTF
CDR3nt: TGCGCCAGCAGCCCGCACCTGGACACAAACTATGGCTACACCTTC

v_gene: TRBV6-6
len: 14
d_gene: NA
abundance: once
j_gene: TRBJ1-1
CDR3aa: CASSFASLNTEAFF
CDR3nt: TGTGCCAGCAGTTTCGCTAGTCTAAACACTGAAGCTTTCTTT

v_gene: TRBV5-4
len: 15
d_gene: TRBD2
abundance: NA
j_gene: TRBJ2-1
CDR3aa: CASSLRTSAYNEQFF
CDR3nt: TGTGCCAGCAGCTTAAGGACTAGCGCATACAATGAGCAGTTCTTC

v_gene: TRBV29-1
len: 14
d_gene: NA
abundance: NA
j_gene: TRBJ2-2
CDR3aa: CSVAWTVNTGELFF
CDR3nt: TGCAGCGTTGCCTGGACTGTGAACACCGGGGAGCTGTTTTTT

v_gene: TRBV4-3
len: 17
d_gene: TRBD2
abundance: NA
j_gene: TRBJ2-7
CDR3aa: CASSLAPQASGDYEQYF
CDR3nt: TGCGCCAGCAGCTTAGCCCCGCAGGCTAGCGGAGACTACGAGCAGTACTTC

v_gene: TRBV6-5
len: 15
d_gene: NA
abundance: NA
j_gene: TRBJ1-5
CDR3aa: CASRGGWSSNQPQHF
CDR3nt: TGTGCCAGCAGGGGAGGATGGAGTAGCAATCAGCCCCAGCATTTT

v_gene: TRBV2
len: 14
d_gene: NA
abundance: NA
j_gene: TRBJ2-2
CDR3aa: CASSGQLTTGELFF
CDR3nt: TGTGCCAGCAGCGGACAGTTGACGACCGGGGAGCTGTTTTTT

v_gene: TRBV5-4
len: 15
d_gene: NA
abundance: few
j_gene: TRBJ1-2
CDR3aa: CASSYQDRPNYGYTF
CDR3nt: TGTGCCAGCAGCTACCAAGACAGGCCGAACTATGGCTACACCTTC

v_gene: TRBV27
len: 14
d_gene: NA
abundance: NA
j_gene: TRBJ1-5
CDR3aa: CASKVIGGNQPQHF
CDR3nt: TGTGCCAGCAAGGTAATAGGGGGCAATCAGCCCCAGCATTTT

v_gene: TRBV6-5
len: 11
d_gene: NA
abundance: NA
j_gene: TRBJ2-1
CDR3aa: CASTPSNEQFF
CDR3nt: TGTGCCAGCACTCCCTCCAATGAGCAGTTCTTC

v_gene: TRBV6-5
len: 14
d_gene: NA
abundance: NA
j_gene: TRBJ1-2
CDR3aa: CASSFREGVYGYTF
CDR3nt: TGTGCCAGCAGCTTCCGTGAGGGGGTCTATGGCTACACCTTC

v_gene: TRBV14
len: 16
d_gene: NA
abundance: NA
j_gene: TRBJ2-3
CDR3aa: CASSQAIGGLTDTQYF
CDR3nt: TGTGCCAGCAGCCAAGCAATCGGGGGACTCACAGATACGCAGTATTTT

v_gene: TRBV30
len: 11
d_gene: TRBD2
abundance: NA
j_gene: TRBJ2-5
CDR3aa: CAGRLAETQYF
CDR3nt: TGTGCCGGGCGACTAGCAGAGACCCAGTACTTC

v_gene: TRBV2
len: 15
d_gene: TRBD2
abundance: NA
j_gene: TRBJ2-1
CDR3aa: CASNPGGGGHPEQFF
CDR3nt: TGTGCCAGCAACCCGGGGGGGGGAGGGCACCCGGAGCAGTTCTTC

v_gene: TRBV6-1
len: 12
d_gene: NA
abundance: few
j_gene: TRBJ2-7
CDR3aa: CASSDKSYEQYF
CDR3nt: TGTGCCAGCAGTGACAAATCCTACGAGCAGTACTTC

v_gene: TRBV4-1
len: 16
d_gene: NA
abundance: NA
j_gene: TRBJ1-2
CDR3aa: CASSQEMVGTSYGYTF
CDR3nt: TGCGCCAGCAGCCAGGAAATGGTGGGGACTAGCTATGGCTACACCTTC

v_gene: TRBV6-5
len: 14
d_gene: TRBD1
abundance: few
j_gene: TRBJ1-5
CDR3aa: CASRGTGGNQPQHF
CDR3nt: TGTGCCAGCAGGGGGACAGGGGGCAATCAGCCCCAGCATTTT

v_gene: TRBV5-5
len: 18
d_gene: TRBD2
abundance: NA
j_gene: TRBJ2-1
CDR3aa: CASSLVTSASGGYNEQFF
CDR3nt: TGTGCCAGCAGCTTGGTCACTTCGGCTAGCGGGGGGTACAATGAGCAGTTCTTC

v_gene: TRBV11-2
len: 14
d_gene: NA
abundance: NA
j_gene: TRBJ1-6
CDR3aa: CASSLRQVASPLHF
CDR3nt: TGTGCCAGCAGCCTTCGACAGGTCGCTTCACCCCTCCACTTT

v_gene: TRBV19
len: 16
d_gene: TRBD1
abundance: NA
j_gene: TRBJ1-5
CDR3aa: CASSGGTGGVGQPQHF
CDR3nt: TGTGCCAGTAGTGGGGGGACAGGGGGCGTTGGTCAGCCCCAGCATTTT

v_gene: TRBV6-6
len: 14
d_gene: NA
abundance: NA
j_gene: TRBJ1-5
CDR3aa: CASSYLTGTQPQHF
CDR3nt: TGTGCCAGCAGTTACTTGACAGGTACCCAGCCCCAGCATTTT

v_gene: TRBV6-6
len: 14
d_gene: NA
abundance: NA
j_gene: TRBJ1-2
CDR3aa: CASSRTTASYGYTF
CDR3nt: TGTGCCAGCAGCCGGACAACCGCCTCCTATGGCTACACCTTC

v_gene: TRBV30
len: 13
d_gene: TRBD1
abundance: NA
j_gene: TRBJ2-7
CDR3aa: CAWATGQGREQYF
CDR3nt: TGTGCCTGGGCCACGGGACAGGGTCGCGAGCAGTACTTC

v_gene: TRBV7-2
len: 14
d_gene: NA
abundance: NA
j_gene: TRBJ1-1
CDR3aa: CASSPAGVSTEAFF
CDR3nt: TGTGCCAGCAGCCCGGCAGGCGTAAGCACTGAAGCTTTCTTT

v_gene: TRBV6-5
len: 12
d_gene: NA
abundance: NA
j_gene: TRBJ1-2
CDR3aa: CASSYFPGGYTF
CDR3nt: TGTGCCAGCAGTTACTTTCCGGGTGGCTACACCTTC

v_gene: TRBV7-2
len: 13
d_gene: NA
abundance: NA
j_gene: TRBJ2-7
CDR3aa: CASSLAGNYEQYF
CDR3nt: TGTGCCAGCAGCTTAGCCGGGAATTACGAGCAGTACTTC

v_gene: TRBV5-4
len: 12
d_gene: TRBD1
abundance: NA
j_gene: TRBJ2-3
CDR3aa: CASSDRVDTQYF
CDR3nt: TGTGCCAGCAGCGACAGGGTGGATACGCAGTATTTT

v_gene: TRBV18
len: 15
d_gene: NA
abundance: NA
j_gene: TRBJ1-4
CDR3aa: CASSPLDMLGEKLFF
CDR3nt: TGTGCCAGCTCACCATTAGACATGCTTGGGGAAAAACTGTTTTTT

v_gene: TRBV7-9
len: 14
d_gene: NA
abundance: NA
j_gene: TRBJ1-2
CDR3aa: CASSSSGSNYGYTF
CDR3nt: TGTGCCAGCAGCTCTAGTGGATCTAACTATGGCTACACCTTC

v_gene: TRBV7-2
len: 12
d_gene: NA
abundance: NA
j_gene: TRBJ2-3
CDR3aa: CASSSSPDTQYF
CDR3nt: TGTGCCAGCAGCTCCAGTCCAGATACGCAGTATTTT

v_gene: TRBV7-2
len: 15
d_gene: NA
abundance: NA
j_gene: TRBJ1-5
CDR3aa: CASSLVAGPDQPQHF
CDR3nt: TGTGCCAGCAGCTTAGTCGCAGGTCCTGATCAGCCCCAGCATTTT

v_gene: TRBV5-5
len: 16
d_gene: TRBD2
abundance: NA
j_gene: TRBJ2-3
CDR3aa: CASSLLPSGSADTQYF
CDR3nt: TGTGCCAGCAGCTTGCTGCCTAGCGGGAGCGCAGATACGCAGTATTTT

v_gene: TRBV30
len: 12
d_gene: TRBD2
abundance: NA
j_gene: TRBJ2-5
CDR3aa: CAWTSGGETQYF
CDR3nt: TGTGCCTGGACTAGCGGGGGAGAGACCCAGTACTTC

v_gene: TRBV5-1
len: 13
d_gene: NA
abundance: NA
j_gene: TRBJ2-3
CDR3aa: CASTRLPTDTQYF
CDR3nt: TGCGCCAGCACCAGACTACCCACAGATACGCAGTATTTT

v_gene: TRBV19
len: 13
d_gene: NA
abundance: NA
j_gene: TRBJ1-2
CDR3aa: CASRILGTYGYTF
CDR3nt: TGTGCCAGTAGGATCTTGGGGACATATGGCTACACCTTC

v_gene: TRBV5-6
len: 16
d_gene: NA
abundance: once
j_gene: TRBJ1-5
CDR3aa: CASSSSLDRRDEPQHF
CDR3nt: TGTGCCAGCAGTAGTAGCTTGGACAGACGAGATGAGCCCCAGCATTTT

v_gene: TRBV4-3
len: 17
d_gene: TRBD1
abundance: few
j_gene: TRBJ2-6
CDR3aa: CASSQGETGSGANVLTF
CDR3nt: TGCGCCAGCAGCCAAGGCGAGACAGGGTCTGGGGCCAACGTCCTGACTTTC

v_gene: TRBV10-2
len: 16
d_gene: NA
abundance: NA
j_gene: TRBJ1-3
CDR3aa: CASSESGPDSGNTIYF
CDR3nt: TGCGCCAGCAGTGAGTCGGGGCCGGACTCTGGAAACACCATATATTTT

v_gene: TRBV5-1
len: 17
d_gene: TRBD2
abundance: NA
j_gene: TRBJ2-1
CDR3aa: CASSLEASGTLYNEQFF
CDR3nt: TGCGCCAGCAGCTTGGAGGCTAGCGGGACCTTATACAATGAGCAGTTCTTC

v_gene: TRBV6-1
len: 14
d_gene: NA
abundance: NA
j_gene: TRBJ2-7
CDR3aa: CASSLTDGTYEQYF
CDR3nt: TGTGCCAGCAGTTTAACGGACGGGACCTACGAGCAGTACTTC

v_gene: TRBV5-1
len: 15
d_gene: NA
abundance: NA
j_gene: TRBJ2-3
CDR3aa: CASSLRGVATDTQYF
CDR3nt: TGCGCCAGCAGCTTAAGAGGAGTAGCCACAGATACGCAGTATTTT

v_gene: TRBV12-1
len: 20
d_gene: NA
abundance: NA
j_gene: TRBJ1-4
CDR3aa: CASSFEGGTGDCPTNEKLFF
CDR3nt: TGTGCCAGCAGCTTTGAAGGGGGGACAGGAGACTGTCCAACTAATGAAAAACTGTTTTTT

v_gene: TRBV10-1
len: 13
d_gene: TRBD1
abundance: NA
j_gene: TRBJ2-7
CDR3aa: CATSGQGAYEQYF
CDR3nt: TGCGCCACTTCGGGACAGGGAGCCTACGAGCAGTACTTC